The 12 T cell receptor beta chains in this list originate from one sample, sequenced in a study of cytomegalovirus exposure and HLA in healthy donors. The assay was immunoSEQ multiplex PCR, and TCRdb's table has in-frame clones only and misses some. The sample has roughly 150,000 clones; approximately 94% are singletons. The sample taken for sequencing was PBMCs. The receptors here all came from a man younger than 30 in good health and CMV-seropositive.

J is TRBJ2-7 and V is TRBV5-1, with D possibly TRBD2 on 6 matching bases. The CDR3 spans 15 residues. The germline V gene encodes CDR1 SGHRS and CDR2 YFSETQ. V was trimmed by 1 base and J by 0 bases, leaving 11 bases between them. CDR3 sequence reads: CASSLRAGSSYEQYF. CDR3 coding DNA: TGCGCCAGCAGCTTGCGGGCGGGAAGCTCCTACGAGCAGTACTTC.

The CDR3 spells CASSPVQVDTDTQYF. The CDR3 DNA reads TGCGCCAGCAGCCCGGTCCAGGTGGACACAGATACGCAGTATTTT. This sequence joins TRBV5-1 and TRBJ2-3; D is unclear. Germline loops: CDR1 SGHRS, CDR2 YFSETQ. V was cut by 4 bases and J by 2 bases, with 14 bases left in between. This CDR3 spans 15 amino acids.

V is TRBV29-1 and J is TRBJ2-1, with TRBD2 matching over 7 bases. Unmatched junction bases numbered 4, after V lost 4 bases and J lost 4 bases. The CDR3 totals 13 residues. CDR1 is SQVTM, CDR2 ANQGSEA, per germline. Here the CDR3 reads CSVVTGGYNEQFF. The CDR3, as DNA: TGCAGCGTTGTCACGGGAGGATACAATGAGCAGTTCTTC.

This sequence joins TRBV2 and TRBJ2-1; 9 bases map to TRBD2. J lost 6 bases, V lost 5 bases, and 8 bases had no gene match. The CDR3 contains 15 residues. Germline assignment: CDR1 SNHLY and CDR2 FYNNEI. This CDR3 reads CASSPGLARINEQFF. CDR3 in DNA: TGTGCCAGCAGTCCGGGACTAGCAAGAATCAATGAGCAGTTCTTC.

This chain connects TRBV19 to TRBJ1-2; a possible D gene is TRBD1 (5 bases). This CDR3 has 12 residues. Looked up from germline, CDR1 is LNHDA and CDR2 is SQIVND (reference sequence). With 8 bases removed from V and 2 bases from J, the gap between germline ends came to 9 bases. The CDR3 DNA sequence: TGTGCCAGTGGGGGGGGAAACTATGGCTACACCTTC. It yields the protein CASGGGNYGYTF.

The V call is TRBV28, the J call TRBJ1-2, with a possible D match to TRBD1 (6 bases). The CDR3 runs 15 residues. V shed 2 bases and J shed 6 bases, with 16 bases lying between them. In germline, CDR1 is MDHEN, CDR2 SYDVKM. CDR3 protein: CASSLPLGHGDGYTF. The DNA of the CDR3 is TGTGCCAGCAGTTTACCCCTGGGACACGGGGATGGCTACACCTTC.

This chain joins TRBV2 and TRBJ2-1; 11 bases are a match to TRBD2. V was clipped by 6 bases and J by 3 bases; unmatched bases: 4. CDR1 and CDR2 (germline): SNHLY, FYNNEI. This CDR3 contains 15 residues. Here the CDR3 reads CASSGGTSGYNEQFF. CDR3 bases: TGTGCCAGCAGCGGAGGGACTAGCGGCTACAATGAGCAGTTCTTC.

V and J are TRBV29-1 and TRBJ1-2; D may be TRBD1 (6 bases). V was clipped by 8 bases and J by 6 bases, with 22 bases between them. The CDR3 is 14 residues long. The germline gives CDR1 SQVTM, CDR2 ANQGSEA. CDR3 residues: CSPRGPGGWHGYTF. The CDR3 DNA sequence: TGCAGCCCACGGGGGCCGGGGGGATGGCATGGCTACACCTTC. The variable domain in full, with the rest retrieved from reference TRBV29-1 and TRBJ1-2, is SAVISQKPSRDICQRGTSLTIQCQVDSQVTMMFWYRQQPGQSLTLIATANQGSEATYESGFVIDKFPISRPNLTFSTLTVSNMSPEDSSIYLCSPRGPGGWHGYTFGSGTRLTVV.

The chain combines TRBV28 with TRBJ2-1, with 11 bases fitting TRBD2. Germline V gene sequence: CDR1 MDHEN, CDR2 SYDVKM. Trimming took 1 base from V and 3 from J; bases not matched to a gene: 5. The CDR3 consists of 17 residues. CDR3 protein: CASSLFATSGNYNEQFF. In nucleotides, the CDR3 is TGTGCCAGCAGTTTATTTGCGACTAGCGGGAACTACAATGAGCAGTTCTTC.

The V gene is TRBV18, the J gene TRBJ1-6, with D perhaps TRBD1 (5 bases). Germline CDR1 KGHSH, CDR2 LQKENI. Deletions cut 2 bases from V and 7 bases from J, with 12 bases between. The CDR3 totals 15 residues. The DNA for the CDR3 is TGTGCCAGCTCACCATTGGCAGGGTGGAATTCACCCCTCCACTTT. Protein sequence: CASSPLAGWNSPLHF.

CDR3 bases: TGTGCCAGCAGTGAAGGGACAGGGGGTGGTGTAGATACGCAGTATTTT. Protein product: CASSEGTGGGVDTQYF. The rearrangement uses TRBV2 and TRBJ2-3, with 10 bases matching TRBD1. This CDR3 has 16 amino acids. V trimming: 1 base; J trimming: 5 bases; junction bases outside the gene matches: 6. Per the germline V gene, CDR1 is SNHLY and CDR2 is FYNNEI.

The CDR3 DNA reads TGTGCCAGCAGACAAGGGAGAGGGAACAAAAACATTCAGTACTTC. It yields the protein CASRQGRGNKNIQYF. The chain couples TRBV28 to TRBJ2-4, with D possibly being TRBD2 (5 bases). Trimming stripped 6 bases from V and 3 bases from J, with 15 bases between. CDR3 length equals 15 residues. Germline V gives CDR1 MDHEN, CDR2 SYDVKM.